This T cell receptor (beta chain) was recorded in a study of shared clonotypes between healthy human individuals. At the level of the study: The donor pool was made up of two women and three men aged 18 to 49. Study results and limitations: Several donors held 5% to 5.5% of naive CD4 clonotypes in common. Sequencing of the sorted subsets was shown by rarefaction to be incomplete despite large depth.

As for this clone: Its cognate antigen is unknown.

Germline CDR1 reads SGHVS; CDR2 reads FQNEAQ. The CDR3 runs to 15 residues. V was shortened by 1 base and J by 5 bases, with 15 bases between the two germline ends. Naivety among CD8 cells was defined by CD45RO negativity and positive CCR7 selection, thereby excluding terminally differentiated effector memory CD45RA+ cells. The authors loaded about 200 ng DNA, roughly 27,000 T cell genomes, into sorted-subset replicate PCRs. Some clones are missing from TCRdb's copy, which holds only in-frame ones; the method was immunoSEQ multiplex PCR. The profile shows around 1,900,000 clones, approximately 92% of them singletons.

The sample consisted of naive CD8+ T cells from PBMCs. The chain is built from TRBV7-8 and TRBJ2-7; the D gene is possibly TRBD2 (7 bases). The TCR originated in a man aged 18-30 years in good health. Some clones in this sample may be carry-over from other donors' samples. For the CDR3, the DNA is TGTGCCAGCAGCTTAGAGGGGGAGGGGATCCACGAGCAGTACTTC. Amino acid sequence: CASSLEGEGIHEQYF. Together with reference TRBV7-8 and TRBJ2-7, the CDR3 gives the full variable domain: GAGVSQSPRYKVAKRGQDVALRCDPISGHVSLFWYQQALGQGPEFLTYFQNEAQLDKSGLPSDRFFAERPEGSVSTLKIQRTQQEDSAVYLCASSLEGEGIHEQYFGPGTRLTVT.